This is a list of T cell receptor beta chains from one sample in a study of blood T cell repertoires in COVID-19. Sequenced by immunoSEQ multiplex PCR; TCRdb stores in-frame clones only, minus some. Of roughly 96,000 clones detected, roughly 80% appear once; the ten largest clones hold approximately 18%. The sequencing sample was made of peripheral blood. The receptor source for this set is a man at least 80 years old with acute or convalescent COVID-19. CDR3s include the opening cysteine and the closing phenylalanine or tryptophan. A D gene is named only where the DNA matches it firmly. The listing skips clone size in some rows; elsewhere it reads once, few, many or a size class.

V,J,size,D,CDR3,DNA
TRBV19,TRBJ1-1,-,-,CASRSRVRTEAFF,TGTGCCAGTAGGTCCAGGGTTCGGACTGAAGCTTTCTTT
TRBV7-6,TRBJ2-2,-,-,CASSLESGQTFTGELFF,TGTGCCAGCAGCTTAGAGTCCGGACAGACCTTTACCGGGGAGCTGTTTTTT
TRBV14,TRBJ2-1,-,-,CASSQTGARDEQFF,TGTGCCAGCAGCCAAACTGGAGCCAGGGATGAGCAGTTCTTC
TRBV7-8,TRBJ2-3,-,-,CASILDRSSTDTQYF,TGTGCCAGCATCCTGGACAGATCTAGCACAGATACGCAGTATTTT
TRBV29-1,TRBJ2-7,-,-,CSVERVGTSDYEQYF,TGCAGCGTTGAGAGAGTCGGGACTTCGGACTACGAGCAGTACTTC
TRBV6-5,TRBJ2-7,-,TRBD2,CASSYKVLAGAYEQYF,TGTGCCAGCAGTTACAAAGTCCTAGCGGGTGCCTACGAGCAGTACTTC
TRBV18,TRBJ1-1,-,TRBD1,CASSRDRGPSEAFF,TGTGCCAGCTCACGGGACAGGGGGCCTTCTGAAGCTTTCTTT
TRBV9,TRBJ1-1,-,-,CASSVAGRGTEAFF,TGTGCCAGCAGCGTAGCTGGGAGGGGCACTGAAGCTTTCTTT
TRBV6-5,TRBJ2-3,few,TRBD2,CASSYTLAGGTDTQYF,TGTGCCAGCAGTTATACCCTAGCGGGAGGGACAGATACGCAGTATTTT
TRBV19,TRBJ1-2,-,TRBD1,CASSHTGGGYTF,TGTGCCAGTAGTCATACAGGGGGCGGCTACACCTTC
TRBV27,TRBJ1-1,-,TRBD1,CASSLGQGWGEAFF,TGTGCCAGCAGTTTAGGACAGGGTTGGGGCGAAGCTTTCTTT
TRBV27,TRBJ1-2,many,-,CASSFRAGEGGYTF,TGTGCCAGCAGTTTCCGCGCAGGGGAGGGTGGCTACACCTTC
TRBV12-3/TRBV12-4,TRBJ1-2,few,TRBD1,CASSWTGVVGYTF,TGTGCCAGCAGTTGGACAGGGGTAGTCGGCTACACCTTC
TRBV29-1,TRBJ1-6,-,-,CSVTNGTRNSPLHF,TGCAGCGTAACAAACGGGACACGGAATTCACCCCTCCACTTT
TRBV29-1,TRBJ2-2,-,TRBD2,CSVLRGVRAGELFF,TGCAGCGTTTTACGGGGGGTGCGGGCCGGGGAGCTGTTTTTT
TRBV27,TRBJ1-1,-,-,CASSSYPGGGTEAFF,TGTGCCAGCAGTTCCTACCCCGGGGGGGGCACTGAAGCTTTCTTT
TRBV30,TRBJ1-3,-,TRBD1,CAWSDRGQWGNTIYF,TGTGCCTGGAGTGACAGGGGGCAGTGGGGAAACACCATATATTTT
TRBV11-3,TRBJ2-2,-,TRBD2,CASSAGLAGNTGELFF,TGTGCCAGCAGCGCAGGACTAGCGGGTAACACCGGGGAGCTGTTTTTT
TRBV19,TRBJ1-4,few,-,CASSIVGRGRTNEKLFF,TGTGCCAGTAGTATAGTCGGCAGGGGACGGACTAATGAAAAACTGTTTTTT
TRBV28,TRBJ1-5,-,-,CASSLKGALSNQPQHF,TGTGCCAGCAGTTTAAAAGGGGCTTTGAGCAATCAGCCCCAGCATTTT
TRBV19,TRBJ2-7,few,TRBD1,CASTGRAGGSYEQYF,TGTGCCAGTACCGGACGGGCAGGGGGCTCCTACGAGCAGTACTTC
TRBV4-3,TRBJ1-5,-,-,CASSQDPRNQPQHF,TGCGCCAGCAGCCAAGATCCCAGGAATCAGCCCCAGCATTTT
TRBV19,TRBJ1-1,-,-,CASSSSRATEAFF,TGTGCCAGTAGCTCATCGAGGGCCACTGAAGCTTTCTTT
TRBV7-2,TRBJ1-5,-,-,CASSLSPRRRANQPQHF,TGTGCCAGCAGCTTAAGCCCTCGGCGGAGGGCGAATCAGCCCCAGCATTTT
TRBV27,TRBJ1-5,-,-,CASSPRQGNQPQHF,TGTGCCAGCAGTCCTAGACAGGGCAATCAGCCCCAGCATTTT
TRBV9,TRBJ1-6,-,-,CASSVTGNSPLHF,TGTGCCAGCAGCGTCACAGGGAATTCACCCCTCCACTTT
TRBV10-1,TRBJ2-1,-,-,CASSEAGTTYNEQFF,TGCGCCAGCAGTGAGGCCGGGACAACCTACAATGAGCAGTTCTTC
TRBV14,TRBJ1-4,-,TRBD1,CASSQPGTGVEKLFF,TGTGCCAGCAGCCAACCTGGGACAGGGGTTGAAAAACTGTTTTTT
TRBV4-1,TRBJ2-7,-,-,CASSQDRRAYEQYF,TGCGCCAGCAGCCAAGATCGGAGGGCCTACGAGCAGTACTTC
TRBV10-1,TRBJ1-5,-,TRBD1,CASSFERQGKEPQHF,TGCGCCAGCAGTTTCGAGAGACAGGGGAAGGAGCCCCAGCATTTT
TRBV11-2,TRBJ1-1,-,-,CASSSLSRAFF,TGTGCCAGCAGCTCCTTAAGCCGAGCTTTCTTT
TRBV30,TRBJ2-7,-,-,CAWSGRAHGQAPYEQYF,TGTGCCTGGAGTGGGAGGGCCCACGGTCAGGCCCCCTACGAGCAGTACTTC
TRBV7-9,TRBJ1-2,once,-,CASSLGGDGYTF,TGTGCCAGCAGCTTAGGCGGTGATGGCTACACCTTC
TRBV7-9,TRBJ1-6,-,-,CASSLEGAYNSPLHF,TGTGCCAGCAGCTTAGAGGGGGCCTATAATTCACCCCTCCACTTT
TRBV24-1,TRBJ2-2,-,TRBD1,CATSDHRTGAWGGTGELFF,TGTGCCACCAGTGATCACAGGACAGGGGCCTGGGGAGGCACCGGGGAGCTGTTTTTT
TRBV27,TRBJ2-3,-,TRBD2,CASSSSLAGARDTQYF,TGTGCCAGCAGTTCCTCTCTAGCGGGGGCGCGAGATACGCAGTATTTT
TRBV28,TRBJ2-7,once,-,CASSLFGTDYEQYF,TGTGCCAGCAGTTTATTCGGGACTGACTACGAGCAGTACTTC
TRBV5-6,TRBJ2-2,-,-,CASHRRAGALTGELFF,TGTGCCAGCCATAGGCGCGCAGGGGCGCTTACCGGGGAGCTGTTTTTT
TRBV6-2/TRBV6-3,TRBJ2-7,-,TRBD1,CASSIRTGGIYEQYF,TGTGCCAGCAGTATCAGGACAGGGGGCATCTACGAGCAGTACTTC
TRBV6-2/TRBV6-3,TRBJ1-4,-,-,CASSPLTEATNEKLFF,TGTGCCAGCAGTCCCCTGACAGAAGCAACTAATGAAAAACTGTTTTTT
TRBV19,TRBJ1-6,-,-,CASSIADSPLHF,TGTGCCAGTAGTATAGCCGATTCACCCCTCCACTTT
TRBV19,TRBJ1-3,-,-,CATRLGSGNTIYF,TGTGCCACCAGGCTTGGCTCTGGAAACACCATATATTTT
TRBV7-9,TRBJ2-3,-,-,CASSLSTGTDTQYF,TGTGCCAGCAGCTTATCGACAGGCACAGATACGCAGTATTTT
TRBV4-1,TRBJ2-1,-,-,CASSQEGSTSYNEQFF,TGCGCCAGCAGCCAAGAGGGCAGTACGTCCTACAATGAGCAGTTCTTC
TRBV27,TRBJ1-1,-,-,CASSPRGIGWVNTEAFF,TGTGCCAGCAGTCCCCGCGGAATCGGTTGGGTGAACACTGAAGCTTTCTTT
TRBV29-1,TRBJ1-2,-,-,CSVAPGGHYTF,TGCAGCGTGGCTCCGGGAGGTCACTACACCTTC
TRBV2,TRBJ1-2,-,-,CASSERARGDPRHGYTF,TGTGCCAGCAGTGAACGGGCTCGGGGGGACCCTCGGCATGGCTACACCTTC
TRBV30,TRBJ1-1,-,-,CAWTLAVSTEAFF,TGTGCCTGGACCTTGGCGGTTAGCACTGAAGCTTTCTTT
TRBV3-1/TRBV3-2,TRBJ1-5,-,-,CASSLANQPQHF,TGTGCCAGCAGCCTTGCGAATCAGCCCCAGCATTTT
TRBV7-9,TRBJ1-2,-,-,CASSPAEFSNYGYTF,TGTGCCAGCAGCCCCGCGGAATTTTCTAACTATGGCTACACCTTC